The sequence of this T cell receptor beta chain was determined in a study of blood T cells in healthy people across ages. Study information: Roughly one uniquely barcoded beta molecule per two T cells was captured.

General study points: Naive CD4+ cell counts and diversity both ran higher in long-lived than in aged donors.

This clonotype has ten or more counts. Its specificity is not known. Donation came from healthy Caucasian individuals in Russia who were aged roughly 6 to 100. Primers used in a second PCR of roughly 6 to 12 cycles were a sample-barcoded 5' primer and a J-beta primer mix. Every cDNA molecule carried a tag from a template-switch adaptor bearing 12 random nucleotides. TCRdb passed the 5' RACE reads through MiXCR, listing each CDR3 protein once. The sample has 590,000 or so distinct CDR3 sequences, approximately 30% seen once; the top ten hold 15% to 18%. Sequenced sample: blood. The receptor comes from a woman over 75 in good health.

The CDR3 loop is CASSAIAGVSSYEQYF. DNA for the CDR3: TGTGCCAGCAGCGCGATAGCGGGGGTGAGCTCCTACGAGCAGTACTTC. The chain combines TRBV6-1 with TRBJ2-7; 9 bases map to TRBD2. This CDR3 spans 16 amino acids. J lost 0 bases, V lost 6 bases, and 9 bases had no gene match. Germline V lookup: CDR1 MNHNS, CDR2 SASEGT.